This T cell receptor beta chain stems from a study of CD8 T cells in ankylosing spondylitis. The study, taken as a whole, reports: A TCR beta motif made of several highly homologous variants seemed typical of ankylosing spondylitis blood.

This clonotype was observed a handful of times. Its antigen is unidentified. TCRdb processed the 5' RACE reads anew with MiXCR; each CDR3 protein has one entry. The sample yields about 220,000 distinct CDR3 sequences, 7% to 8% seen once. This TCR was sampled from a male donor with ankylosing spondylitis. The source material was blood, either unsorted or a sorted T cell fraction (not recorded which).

The CDR3 DNA reads as TGTGCCAGCAGCACCGGGACAGGGGGAACCGGGGAGCTGTTTTTT. Residues: CASSTGTGGTGELFF. V and J are TRBV7-3 and TRBJ2-2; TRBD1 matches 11 bases. V lost 5 bases, J lost 5 bases, and 4 bases stayed unmatched. CDR3 length equals 15 residues. Germline lookup yields CDR1 SGHTA and CDR2 FQGTGA.